This T cell receptor beta chain was observed in a study of blood T cell repertoires in COVID-19. Looking at the study overall: COVID-19 samples collected from the United States, Italy and Spain covered acute and convalescent phases.

In the original processing: Reference gene primer amplification gave estimated nucleated cell counts. TCRdb keeps only in-frame clones here, not all; method: immunoSEQ multiplex PCR. The DNA gave D and trimming, while V, J and clone size come from that table. The profile shows 95,000 or so clones, over 75% of them singletons. There are 15 residues in the CDR3. From germline, CDR1 is SGHTA and CDR2 FQGNSA. V shed 5 bases and J shed 2 bases, with 10 bases lying between them. The chain couples TRBV7-2 to TRBJ2-6; D gene unclear. This TCR came from a human donor in a cohort sampled during active COVID-19. Sequenced input: peripheral blood. CDR3 DNA sequence: TGTGCCAGCAGCGCCTCACTGGCTGGGGCCAACGTCCTGACTTTC. Protein: CASSASLAGANVLTF.